This T cell receptor beta chain appears in the sequencing data of a study of blood T cell repertoires in COVID-19. Whole-study context: Acute and convalescent COVID-19 specimens originated in the United States, Italy and Spain. T cells, B-cell-depleted T cells, or PBMCs provided the cDNA or gDNA that served as material.

Original handling: Reference gene primers were amplified, and this amplification served to estimate nucleated cell counts. Measured with immunoSEQ multiplex PCR; TCRdb has only the in-frame clones, and not every one. V, J and clone size are those of that table, while D and trimming were read from the DNA. The table has 150,000 to 250,000 clones, roughly 79% seen once. After removal of 2 bases from V and 7 bases from J, the junction contained 6 bases not matched to a gene. The CDR3 has 14 amino acids. The germline CDR1 and CDR2 sequences are KGHSH and LQKENI. The sequencing sample was made of peripheral blood. The sequence came from a human donor with acute or convalescent COVID-19. The donor label of this sample is uncertain. This chain uses TRBV18 with TRBJ1-2; the match to TRBD1 covers 8 bases. This CDR3 reads CASSPGQGRGGYTF. The CDR3 bases are TGTGCCAGCTCACCAGGACAGGGAAGAGGTGGCTACACCTTC.